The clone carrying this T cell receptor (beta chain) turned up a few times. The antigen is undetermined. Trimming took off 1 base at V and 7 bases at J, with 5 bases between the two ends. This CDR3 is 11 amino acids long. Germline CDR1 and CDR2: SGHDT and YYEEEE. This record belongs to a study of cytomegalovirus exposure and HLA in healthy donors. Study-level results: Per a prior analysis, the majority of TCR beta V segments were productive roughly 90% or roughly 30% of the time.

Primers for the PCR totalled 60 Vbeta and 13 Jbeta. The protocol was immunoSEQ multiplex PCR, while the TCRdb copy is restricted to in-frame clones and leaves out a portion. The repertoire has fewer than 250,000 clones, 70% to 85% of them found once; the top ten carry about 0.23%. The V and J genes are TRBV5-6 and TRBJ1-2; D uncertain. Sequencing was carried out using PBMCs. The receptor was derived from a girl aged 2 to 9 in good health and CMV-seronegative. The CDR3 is CASSLQFGYTF. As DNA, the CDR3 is TGTGCCAGCAGCTTGCAGTTTGGCTACACCTTC.